This T cell receptor (beta chain) derives from a study of neoadjuvant anti-PD-1 for oral cavity cancer. In germline, CDR1 is SGHNT, CDR2 YYREEE (reference sequence). This CDR3 is built from 15 residues. V was pared by 4 bases and J by 3 bases, with 7 bases of the junction left unmatched. Libraries were prepared by immunoSEQ multiplex PCR; TCRdb keeps only in-frame clonotypes and omits some of them. This sample has roughly 14,000 clones, with about 67% found just once. The TCR sequence derives from a person aged 35-80 years with oral cavity squamous cell carcinoma. The starting material was PBMCs, obtained before nivolumab (anti-PD-1) treatment. The chain recombines TRBV5-4 with TRBJ1-3, with TRBD1 identical over 7 bases. The CDR3 DNA follows: TGTGCCAGCAGCAGGGAAGGGGGCTTTGGAAACACCATATATTTT. Amino acid sequence: CASSREGGFGNTIYF.